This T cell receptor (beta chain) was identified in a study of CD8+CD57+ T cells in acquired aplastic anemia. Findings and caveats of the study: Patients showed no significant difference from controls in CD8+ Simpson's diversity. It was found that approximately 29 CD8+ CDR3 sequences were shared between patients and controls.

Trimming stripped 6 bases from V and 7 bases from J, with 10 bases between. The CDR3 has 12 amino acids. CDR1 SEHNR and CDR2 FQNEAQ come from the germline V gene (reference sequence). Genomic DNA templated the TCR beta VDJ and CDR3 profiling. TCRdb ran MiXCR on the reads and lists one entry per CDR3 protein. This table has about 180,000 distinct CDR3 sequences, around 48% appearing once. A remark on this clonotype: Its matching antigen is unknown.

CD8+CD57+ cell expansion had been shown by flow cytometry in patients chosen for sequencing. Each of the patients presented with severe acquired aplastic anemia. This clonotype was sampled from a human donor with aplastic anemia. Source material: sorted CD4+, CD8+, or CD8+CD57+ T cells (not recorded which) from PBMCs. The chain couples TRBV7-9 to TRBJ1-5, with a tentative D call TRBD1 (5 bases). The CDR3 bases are TGTGCCAGCAGGGGGGTAGTGCAGCCCCAGCATTTT. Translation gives CASRGVVQPQHF.